A few counts support the clone carrying this TCR beta chain. The record originates from a study of early T cells in non-severe SARS-CoV-2 infection. As part of library construction, unique molecular identifiers were attached to individual cDNA molecules. MiXCR, applied by TCRdb to the 5' RACE reads, yields one record per CDR3 protein. The sample holds about 42,000 distinct CDR3 sequences; approximately 7.1% are singletons and the top ten take approximately 4.5%. The material sequenced was whole blood. The clonotype originates from an adult who was a healthcare worker with PCR-confirmed SARS-CoV-2 infection or an uninfected control (not recorded which).

The CDR3 here is CSAKRTGSSYEQYF. The CDR3 nucleotides read TGCAGTGCCAAGAGAACGGGGAGCTCCTACGAGCAGTACTTC. The rearrangement uses TRBV20-1 and TRBJ2-7; D is perhaps TRBD2 (5 bases). CDR1 and CDR2 (germline): DFQATT, SNEGSKA (reference sequence). The V and J ends lost 6 bases and 0 bases respectively, with 15 bases between them. The length of the CDR3 is 14 residues.